This T cell receptor (beta chain) emerged from a study of response to subunit inactivated influenza vaccine (dated 2018 in TCRdb). Broadly, across the study: The study used deep quantitative T cell receptor repertoire profiling to track responses to a trivalent subunit inactivated influenza vaccine.

The study at large found these results: According to the authors, only a limited number of new T cells may be recruited by each seasonal influenza vaccination.

Note on this clonotype: Its antigen is not yet known. Base qualities are missing; no much larger clone stands one base away.

Libraries came from RT-PCR. Sequenced on an Illumina HiSeq 2500. TCRdb applied fastp at Q25 and MiXCR to the public reads, then kept only in-frame beta chains. Rows merge per CDR3 protein into single entries with the most common DNA and genes. For this sample there are hundreds of thousands of distinct CDR3 sequences; about 25% appear just once. Under 2.5% of the sample is in the top ten clones. This sequence originates from a man aged 50-60 years who received an inactivated influenza vaccine. Donor details come from another sample of the same person, matched by shared clones. Sequences were derived from CD4+ T cells sorted from PBMCs, sampled more than 4 days after vaccination.

The nucleotide sequence is TGCGCCAGCAGCTTGGATTCGGGCGGTCTCTACGAGCAGTACTTC. Translated, it reads CASSLDSGGLYEQYF. This chain is built from TRBV5-1 and TRBJ2-7; the D gene cannot be resolved reliably. The CDR3, from cysteine to phenylalanine, totals 15 residues. The kept DNA is CDR3 alone, 45 bases in frame from the first base. Trimming removed 0 bases from V and 3 bases from J, leaving 13 bases between the germline ends. CDR1 and CDR2 were assigned from the germline V gene as SGHRS and YFSETQ. With the rest looked up from the reference TRBV5-1 and TRBJ2-7 genes rather than sequenced, the full variable domain is KAGVTQTPRYLIKTRGQQVTLSCSPISGHRSVSWYQQTPGQGLQFLFEYFSETQRNKGNFPGRFSGRQFSNSRSEMNVSTLELGDSALYLCASSLDSGGLYEQYFGPGTRLTVT.